This T cell receptor beta chain was retrieved from a study of PD-L1 blockade in urothelial cancer. Overall study: Among blood samples, the median T cell count was 130,000 to 150,000.

Clones were sequenced by immunoSEQ multiplex PCR, and TCRdb holds only the in-frame ones, with some missing. The sample records around 69,000 clones, less than 95% being singletons. The CDR3 is 20 residues long. Germline CDR1 is LNHDA and CDR2 is SQIVND (reference sequence). Losses at the gene ends were 5 bases for V and 6 bases for J; bases not matched to a gene: 17. A single count supports this clone. Time point in this sample: peripheral blood 6 weeks after treatment start. Samples were collected from each patient before treatment and during treatment. Each patient gave between 1 and 8 of them in total.

This TCR derives from a woman of 80 years or more with urothelial cancer. This chain joins TRBV19 and TRBJ2-1; TRBD2 matches 15 bases. The sequenced sample was PBMCs, obtained around atezolizumab (anti-PD-L1) treatment. The CDR3 sequence: CASSDGGTSGRRLGVNEQFF. The CDR3 nucleotides are TGTGCCAGTAGTGACGGAGGGACTAGCGGGAGGCGTCTTGGGGTCAATGAGCAGTTCTTC.